The T cell receptor (beta chain) under discussion was sequenced for a study of blood T cell repertoires in COVID-19. Study overall: Material from acute and convalescent COVID-19 was sourced from the United States, Italy and Spain.

This clone was observed once. Cohorts were assigned according to the clinical history that participants reported. Symptom resolution, clearance, or two negative PCRs marked the recovered donors of Cohort 3. This CDR3 spans 13 amino acids. V trimming: 6 bases; J trimming: 9 bases; junction bases outside the gene matches: 8. Germline V gene lookup returns CDR1 LNHDA and CDR2 SQIVND (reference sequence). This table comes from immunoSEQ multiplex PCR, and its TCRdb copy is limited to in-frame clones, with some not included. Of around 330,000 clones in the sample, 89% were seen once. Input material: PBMCs or T cells enriched from blood (not recorded which). This chain connects TRBV19 to TRBJ2-1, with 7 nucleotides matching TRBD2. The clonotype was recovered from a man aged 55-75 years who had recovered from COVID-19. DNA of the CDR3: TGTGCCAGTAGGGGACTAAGCCGGGGTGAGCAGTTCTTC. This translates into CASRGLSRGEQFF.